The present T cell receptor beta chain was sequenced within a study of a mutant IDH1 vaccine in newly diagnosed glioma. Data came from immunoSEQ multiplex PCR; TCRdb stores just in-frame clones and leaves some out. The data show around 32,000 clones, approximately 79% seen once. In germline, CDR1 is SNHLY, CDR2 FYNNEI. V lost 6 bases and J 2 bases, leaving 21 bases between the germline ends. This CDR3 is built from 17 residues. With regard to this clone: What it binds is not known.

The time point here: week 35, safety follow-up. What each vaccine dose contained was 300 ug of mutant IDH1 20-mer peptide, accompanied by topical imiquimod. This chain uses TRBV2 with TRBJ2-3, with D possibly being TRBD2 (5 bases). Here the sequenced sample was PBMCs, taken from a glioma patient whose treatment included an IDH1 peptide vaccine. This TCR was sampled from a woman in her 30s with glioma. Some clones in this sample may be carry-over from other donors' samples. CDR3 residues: CASSVNGGPSNTDTQYF. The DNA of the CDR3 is TGTGCCAGCAGCGTCAACGGAGGTCCCTCGAACACAGATACGCAGTATTTT.